This TCR beta chain appears in the sequencing data of a study of T cell responses to AZD1222 COVID-19 vaccine. The study, taken as a whole, reports: Spike-specific TCRs gained breadth and depth after people received two AZD1222 doses.

Second doses were pooled across both intervals (about 4 or about 12 weeks). This clone occurred once. Its specificity is unknown. Germline V lookup: CDR1 SGHTA, CDR2 FQGNSA. The CDR3 consists of 16 residues. V dropped 5 bases and J dropped 0; count of bases not matched to a gene: 8. The protocol was immunoSEQ multiplex PCR, while the TCRdb copy is restricted to in-frame clones and leaves out a portion. The repertoire consists of about 180,000 clones, with more than 75% occurring once and the leading ten covering about 24%. Material: peripheral blood, obtained 28 days after the second AZD1222 dose. This TCR came from an adult who received the AZD1222 COVID-19 vaccine. V gene TRBV7-2 combines with J gene TRBJ2-3; 7 positions match TRBD2. Here the CDR3 DNA reads TGTGCCAGCAGCCTGCAGGCGGGAGCTAGCACAGATACGCAGTATTTT. Its translation: CASSLQAGASTDTQYF.